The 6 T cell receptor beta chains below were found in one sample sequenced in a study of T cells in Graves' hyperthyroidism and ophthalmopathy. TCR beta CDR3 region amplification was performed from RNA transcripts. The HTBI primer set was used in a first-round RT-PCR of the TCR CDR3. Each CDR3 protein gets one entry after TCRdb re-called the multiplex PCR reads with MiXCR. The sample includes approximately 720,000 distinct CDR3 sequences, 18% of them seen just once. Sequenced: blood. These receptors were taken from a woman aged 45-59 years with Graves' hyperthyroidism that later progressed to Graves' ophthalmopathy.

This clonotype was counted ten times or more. DNA of the CDR3: TGTGCCAGCAGCTTCACAGGAAGAACCAACACTGAAGCTTTCTTT. As protein: CASSFTGRTNTEAFF. This chain links TRBV11-2 with TRBJ1-1, with D possibly TRBD1 on 5 matching bases. CDR3 length: 15 residues. The V gene's germline CDR1 is SGHAT and CDR2 FQNNGV. The V gene lost 3 bases and the J gene lost 2 bases, with 13 bases spanning the gap.

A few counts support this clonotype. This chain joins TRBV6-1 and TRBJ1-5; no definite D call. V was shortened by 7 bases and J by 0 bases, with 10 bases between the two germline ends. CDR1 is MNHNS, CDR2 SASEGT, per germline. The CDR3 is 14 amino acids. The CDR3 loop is CASTAYHSNQPQHF. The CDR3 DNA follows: TGTGCCAGCACGGCGTATCATAGCAATCAGCCCCAGCATTTT.

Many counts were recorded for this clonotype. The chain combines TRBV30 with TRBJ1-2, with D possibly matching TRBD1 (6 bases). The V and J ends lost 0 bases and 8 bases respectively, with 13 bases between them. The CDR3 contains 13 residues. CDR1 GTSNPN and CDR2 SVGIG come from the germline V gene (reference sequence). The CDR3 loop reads CAWSVRGWSGYTF. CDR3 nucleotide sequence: TGTGCCTGGAGTGTCAGGGGCTGGAGCGGCTACACCTTC.

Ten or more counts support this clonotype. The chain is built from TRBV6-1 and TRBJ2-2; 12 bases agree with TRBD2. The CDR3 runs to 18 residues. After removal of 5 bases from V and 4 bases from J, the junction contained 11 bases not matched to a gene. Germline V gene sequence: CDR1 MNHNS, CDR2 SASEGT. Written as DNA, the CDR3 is TGTGCCAGCAGTCTTTCTAGCGGGGGGGCCGGCGGCACCGGGGAGCTGTTTTTT. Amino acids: CASSLSSGGAGGTGELFF.

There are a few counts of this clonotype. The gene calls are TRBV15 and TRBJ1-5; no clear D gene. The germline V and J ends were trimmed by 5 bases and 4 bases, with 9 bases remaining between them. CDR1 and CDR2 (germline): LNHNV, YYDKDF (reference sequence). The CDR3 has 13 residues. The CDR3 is CATSPIQNQPQHF. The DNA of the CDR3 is TGTGCCACCAGCCCAATACAAAATCAGCCCCAGCATTTT.

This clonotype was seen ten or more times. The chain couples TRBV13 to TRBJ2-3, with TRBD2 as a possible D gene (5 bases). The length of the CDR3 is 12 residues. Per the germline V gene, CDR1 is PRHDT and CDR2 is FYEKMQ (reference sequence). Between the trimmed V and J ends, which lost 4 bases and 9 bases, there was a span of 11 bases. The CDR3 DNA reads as TGTGCCAGCAGCTCCGGCGAGGGCACGCAGTATTTT. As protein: CASSSGEGTQYF.